This entry concerns a single TCR beta chain. The antigen is not known. TCRdb reprocessed the 5' RACE reads, keeping one entry per CDR3 protein, no DNA. This sample contains about 380,000 distinct CDR3 sequences. The V gene's germline CDR1 is SSHAT and CDR2 FNYEAQ (reference sequence). The CDR3 covers 14 residues. This record belongs to a study of T cells expressing NK-cell markers. Study in general: Researchers got TCR beta repertoires out of sorted CD3+CD56+NKG2C+, CD3+CD56+NKG2C- and CD3+CD56-NKG2C+ T cells. General study results and limits: Similarly, these clonotypes led the CD3+CD56-NKG2C+ fraction as well in a handful of donors. The dominant NKG2C+ clonotypes represented roughly 1.0-7.5% of CD8+ T cells in six or seven donors. Unclear, still, was the HCMV specificity of the expanded NKG2C+ T cell clones.

The receptor's source is a man aged 18 to 69 in good health. Sequenced: blood T cells: a sorted CD56 or NKG2C T cell subset, CD4+ or CD8+ T cells, or bulk PBMC T cells (not recorded which). This chain links TRBV7-7 with TRBJ2-2. The CDR3 sequence is CASSLGPTTGELFF.